Presented here are 17 T cell receptor beta chains from one specimen sequenced in a study of blood T cell repertoires in COVID-19. TCRdb's copy holds only in-frame clones and misses some; the assay was immunoSEQ multiplex PCR. The table lists fewer than 700,000 clones, 85% to 90% of them singletons. The sequenced material came from peripheral blood. These receptors were taken from a woman between 45 and 60 years old with COVID-19, enrolled during active disease.

The chain has TRBV7-9 and TRBJ2-3, with TRBD2 as a possible D gene (6 bases). Germline loops: CDR1 SEHNR, CDR2 FQNEAQ (reference sequence). With 2 bases removed from V and 2 bases from J, the gap between germline ends came to 11 bases. This CDR3 has 15 residues. The DNA of the CDR3 is TGTGCCAGCAGCTTATTATGGAGGGACACAGATACGCAGTATTTT. Translating it yields CASSLLWRDTDTQYF. Combining the CDR3 with reference TRBV7-9 and TRBJ2-3 gives the whole variable domain DTGVSQNPRHKITKRGQNVTFRCDPISEHNRLYWYRQTLGQGPEFLTYFQNEAQLEKSRLLSDRFSAERPKGSFSTLEIQRTEQGDSAMYLCASSLLWRDTDTQYFGPGTRLTVL.

The chain joins TRBV6-5 to TRBJ1-3, with a weak D call TRBD1 (5 bases). The CDR3 loop spans 14 amino acids. The germline gives CDR1 MNHEY, CDR2 SVGAGI. The ends were cut back, 7 bases at V and 0 bases at J, with 10 bases in the middle. DNA for the CDR3: TGTGCCAGCATAGACAGTCACTCTGGAAACACCATATATTTT. Amino acid sequence: CASIDSHSGNTIYF.

This chain joins TRBV19 and TRBJ1-1, with unresolved D. Per germline, CDR1 LNHDA and CDR2 SQIVND (reference sequence). Trimming stripped 4 bases from V and 8 bases from J, with 14 bases between. This CDR3 contains 13 residues. The CDR3 region has the DNA TGTGCCAGTAGTACCCGAACCCAACTAGAAGCTTTCTTT. This translates into CASSTRTQLEAFF.

This clone showed up just once. The chain employs TRBV5-4 and TRBJ1-2; a weak D match, TRBD1 (5 bases). There are 14 residues in the CDR3. The V end lost 2 bases, the J end lost 9 bases, and 17 bases lay between the germline ends. CDR1 and CDR2 (germline): SGHNT, YYREEE (reference sequence). For the CDR3, the DNA is TGTGCCAGCAGCTTTTTCTCCGCGGGGGGTAGCTACACCTTC. This gives the protein CASSFFSAGGSYTF.

This sequence joins TRBV19 and TRBJ1-1, with 7 bases that match TRBD1. Per germline, CDR1 LNHDA and CDR2 SQIVND (reference sequence). The V and J ends lost 6 bases and 0 bases, in that order; junction bases with no gene match: 7. The CDR3 sequence is 15 residues long. The CDR3 loop is CASRGGTAMNTEAFF. The CDR3, as DNA: TGTGCCAGTAGAGGAGGGACAGCTATGAACACTGAAGCTTTCTTT. Full variable domain (missing parts from reference TRBV19 and TRBJ1-1): DGGITQSPKYLFRKEGQNVTLSCEQNLNHDAMYWYRQDPGQGLRLIYYSQIVNDFQKGDIAEGYSVSREKKESFPLTVTSAQKNPTAFYLCASRGGTAMNTEAFFGQGTRLTVV.

The chain employs TRBV7-9 and TRBJ1-1; D is ambiguous. Germline-derived CDR1 and CDR2 are SEHNR and FQNEAQ (reference sequence). This CDR3 region has 13 residues. Between the trimmed V and J ends, which lost 3 bases and 6 bases, there was a span of 11 bases. The CDR3 is CASSFSRSAEAFF. In nucleotides, the CDR3 is TGTGCCAGCAGCTTTTCACGATCGGCTGAAGCTTTCTTT.

This clone was observed once. This chain connects TRBV18 to TRBJ2-3, with D maybe TRBD1 (5 bases). This CDR3 contains 15 residues. CDR1 and CDR2 from the germline V gene are KGHSH and LQKENI. V shed 6 bases and J shed 5 bases, with 18 bases lying between them. CDR3 loop: CASSLGLSLQDTQYF. The CDR3 DNA reads TGTGCCAGCTCTCTGGGGCTGTCCCTCCAAGATACGCAGTATTTT.

V usage is TRBV6-6 and J usage is TRBJ1-6, with TRBD1 as a possible D gene (6 bases). CDR1 is MNHNY, CDR2 SVGAGI, per germline (reference sequence). The CDR3 consists of 17 residues. V dropped 5 bases and J dropped 8 bases, with 22 bases sitting between them. CDR3 nucleotide sequence: TGTGCCAGCAGTCCCCTTGAATGGACAGCGGCGGATTCACCCCTCCACTTT. Translation: CASSPLEWTAADSPLHF.

CDR3 residues: CAWEQGAGQPQHF. In DNA, the CDR3 is TGTGCCTGGGAACAGGGGGCCGGTCAGCCCCAGCATTTT. This chain connects TRBV30 to TRBJ1-5; 9 bases are a match to TRBD1. This CDR3 is built from 13 residues. Germline CDR1 reads GTSNPN; CDR2 reads SVGIG (reference sequence). The ends lost 5 bases at V and 6 bases at J; junction bases unmatched: 5.

With regard to this clone: Other nucleotide sequences in the sample specify the same CDR3. The chain is built from TRBV30 and TRBJ1-2, with D possibly being TRBD1 (6 bases). This CDR3 has 13 residues. Germline CDR1 is GTSNPN and CDR2 is SVGIG (reference sequence). Trimming took 0 bases from V and 6 from J, leaving 11 bases between them. CDR3 coding DNA: TGTGCCTGGAGTGTTCAGGACAGAGATGGCTACACCTTC. Translated: CAWSVQDRDGYTF.

The V call is TRBV5-4, the J call TRBJ1-4; D gene ambiguous. CDR3 size: 14 residues. Germline CDR1 reads SGHNT; CDR2 reads YYREEE (reference sequence). Trimming removed 3 bases from V and 0 bases from J, with 6 bases in between. This CDR3 reads CASSSEATNEKLFF. CDR3 sequence (DNA): TGTGCCAGCAGCTCGGAGGCAACTAATGAAAAACTGTTTTTT.

The rearrangement joins TRBV24-1 to TRBJ2-5; 8 bases agree with TRBD1. Per germline, CDR1 KGHDR and CDR2 SFDVKD. Trimming at V came to 1 base and at J to 5 bases, leaving 8 bases not matched to a gene. The CDR3 is 16 residues long. The CDR3 region is CATSDLIGTGHETQYF. The CDR3 DNA sequence: TGTGCCACCAGTGATTTAATCGGGACAGGTCACGAGACCCAGTACTTC.

V gene TRBV11-3 combines with J gene TRBJ2-2, with 7 bases identical to TRBD1. The CDR3 runs 16 residues. Germline CDR1 is SGHNT and CDR2 is YENEEA. J lost 4 bases, V lost 5 bases, and 10 bases had no gene match. This chain's CDR3 is CASSHPRTGGTGELFF. The CDR3 nucleotides read TGTGCCAGCAGCCATCCTCGGACAGGAGGCACCGGGGAGCTGTTTTTT. Supplemented by reference TRBV11-3 and TRBJ2-2, the full variable domain reads EAGVVQSPRYKIIEKKQPVAFWCNPISGHNTLYWYLQNLGQGPELLIRYENEEAVDDSQLPKDRFSAERLKGVDSTLKIQPAELGDSAVYLCASSHPRTGGTGELFFGEGSRLTVL.

The chain employs TRBV28 and TRBJ2-1; 7 bases are a match to TRBD1. From germline, CDR1 is MDHEN and CDR2 SYDVKM. The CDR3 runs 15 residues. The J segment lost 0 bases and the V segment lost 11 bases, leaving 10 bases of the junction unmatched. This CDR3 is CAAALQGTSYNEQFF. CDR3 sequence (DNA): TGTGCCGCAGCTCTACAGGGGACCTCCTACAATGAGCAGTTCTTC.

The gene calls are TRBV28 and TRBJ2-2, with a possible D match to TRBD2 (5 bases). The CDR3 loop spans 17 amino acids. The germline V gene encodes CDR1 MDHEN and CDR2 SYDVKM. Trimming shortened V by 7 bases and J by 2 bases, and 20 bases separated the two germline ends. CDR3 in DNA: TGTGCCAGCACCTCGTACGAGGGCCGCGCTAACACCGGGGAGCTGTTTTTT. Translating it yields CASTSYEGRANTGELFF.

The CDR3 coding sequence is TGTGCCAGCAGTTACCAGGGCCGAAACTACGAGCAGTACTTC. This codes for CASSYQGRNYEQYF. V and J are TRBV6-6 and TRBJ2-7, with D possibly matching TRBD1 (5 bases). The CDR3 sequence is 14 residues long. The V and J ends lost 2 bases and 3 bases respectively, with 11 bases between them. CDR1 MNHNY and CDR2 SVGAGI come from the germline V gene (reference sequence).

The rearrangement links TRBV6-4 to TRBJ2-3; 7 nucleotides agree with TRBD2. V trimming: 0 bases; J trimming: 9 bases; junction bases outside the gene matches: 3. The CDR3 is made up of 13 amino acids. Germline-derived CDR1 and CDR2 are MRHNA and SNTAGT. CDR3 amino acids: CASSDSWGGTQYF. The CDR3 nucleotides are TGTGCCAGCAGTGACTCATGGGGAGGGACGCAGTATTTT.